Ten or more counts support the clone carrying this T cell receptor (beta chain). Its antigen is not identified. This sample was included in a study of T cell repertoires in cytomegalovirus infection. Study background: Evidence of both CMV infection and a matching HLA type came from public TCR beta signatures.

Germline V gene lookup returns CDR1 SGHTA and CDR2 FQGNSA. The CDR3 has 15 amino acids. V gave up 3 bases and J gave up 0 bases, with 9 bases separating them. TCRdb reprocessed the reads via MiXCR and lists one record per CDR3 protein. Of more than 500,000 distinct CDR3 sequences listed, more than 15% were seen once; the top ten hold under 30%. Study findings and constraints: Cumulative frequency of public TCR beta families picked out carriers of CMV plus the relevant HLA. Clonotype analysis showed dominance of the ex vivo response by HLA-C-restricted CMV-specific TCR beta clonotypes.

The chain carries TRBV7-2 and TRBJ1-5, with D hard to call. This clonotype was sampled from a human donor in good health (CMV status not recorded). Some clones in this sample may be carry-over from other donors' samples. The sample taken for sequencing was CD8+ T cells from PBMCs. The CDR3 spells CASSFGQYSNQPQHF. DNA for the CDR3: TGTGCCAGCAGCTTTGGGCAGTATAGCAATCAGCCCCAGCATTTT.